The present T cell receptor (beta chain) was sequenced within a study of OX40 agonist ivuxolimab in advanced cancers. Study information: Clinicians treated patients with ivuxolimab, an agonistic anti-OX40 (CD134) antibody.

The ends were cut back, 5 bases at V and 0 bases at J, with 7 bases in the middle. The CDR3 loop spans 14 amino acids. CDR1 is SEHNR, CDR2 FQNEAQ, per germline (reference sequence). This table comes from immunoSEQ multiplex PCR, and its TCRdb copy is limited to in-frame clones, with some not included. Of some 58,000 clones in the sample, roughly 86% are singletons; the top ten hold roughly an eighth. The material was CD4+ or CD8+ T cells sorted from blood, obtained in a trial of the OX40 agonist ivuxolimab. This clonotype was sampled from an adult with an advanced solid tumor such as melanoma, head and neck, liver or kidney cancer. J is TRBJ2-2 and V is TRBV7-9; D remains unclear. The CDR3 loop reads CASSPYSNTGELFF. The DNA for the CDR3 is TGTGCCAGCAGCCCCTACTCGAACACCGGGGAGCTGTTTTTT. Full variable domain (remainder filled in from reference TRBV7-9 and TRBJ2-2): DTGVSQNPRHKITKRGQNVTFRCDPISEHNRLYWYRQTLGQGPEFLTYFQNEAQLEKSRLLSDRFSAERPKGSFSTLEIQRTEQGDSAMYLCASSPYSNTGELFFGEGSRLTVL.